The 6 T cell receptor beta chains listed next were all sequenced from one sample in a study of cytomegalovirus exposure and HLA in healthy donors. 60 Vbeta and 13 Jbeta primers were used in PCR. Produced via immunoSEQ multiplex PCR; TCRdb's table is partial and in-frame only. The sample carries 110,000 to 150,000 clones, about 72% recorded once. Sample: PBMCs. Source of these receptors: a man between 35 and 55 years old in good health and CMV-seronegative.

In its sample, this clone was seen a few times. The chain is built from TRBV6-1 and TRBJ2-3; TRBD2 agrees at 8 bases. CDR3 length: 15 amino acids. After removal of 3 bases from V and 5 bases from J, the junction contained 7 bases not matched to a gene. Germline values: CDR1 MNHNS, CDR2 SASEGT. The DNA of the CDR3 is TGTGCCAGCAGTGACGCGGGGGGAGGGAGAGATACGCAGTATTTT. Encoded protein: CASSDAGGGRDTQYF.

The gene calls are TRBV9 and TRBJ1-2, with 9 positions matching TRBD1. Germline V gives CDR1 SGDLS, CDR2 YYNGEE. The CDR3 is 15 residues long. After removal of 4 bases from V and 2 bases from J, the junction contained 6 bases not matched to a gene. The DNA of the CDR3 is TGTGCCAGCAGCCCGACAGGGGGGTACAACTATGGCTACACCTTC. Translating gives CASSPTGGYNYGYTF.

This chain links TRBV7-9 with TRBJ1-2, with TRBD1 identical over 8 bases. V was clipped by 4 bases and J by 7 bases; unmatched bases: 11. Germline V lookup: CDR1 SEHNR, CDR2 FQNEAQ (reference sequence). The CDR3 consists of 15 residues. The CDR3 nucleotides are TGTGCCAGCAGCTCATCCTTGGCAGGGGGCGGTGGCTACACCTTC. Amino acids: CASSSSLAGGGGYTF.

The chain couples TRBV10-3 to TRBJ2-3, with TRBD2 identical over 12 bases. The CDR3 has 16 residues. The V and J ends lost 3 bases and 4 bases, in that order; junction bases with no gene match: 5. Germline CDR1 and CDR2: ENHRY and SYGVKD. CDR3 bases: TGTGCCATCAGTGATAGGACTAGCGGGAAGGCAGATACGCAGTATTTT. This sequence encodes CAISDRTSGKADTQYF.

This clone was seen a handful of times. The CDR3 protein is CATLLSGANVLTF. Here the CDR3 DNA reads TGTGCCACACTCCTCTCTGGGGCCAACGTCCTGACTTTC. The V gene is TRBV28, the J gene TRBJ2-6; D unclear. Trimming cost V 10 bases and J 0 bases, with 7 bases left between them. The CDR3 covers 13 residues. In germline, CDR1 is MDHEN, CDR2 SYDVKM.

The chain recombines TRBV6-6 with TRBJ2-1, with 8 bases identical to TRBD2. After removal of 7 bases from V and 6 bases from J, the junction contained 14 bases not matched to a gene. The CDR3 length is 16 residues. Looked up from germline, CDR1 is MNHNY and CDR2 is SVGAGI (reference sequence). The CDR3 DNA is TGTGCCAGCAAAATCTCGGGAGGGTCAAAGAGCAATGAGCAGTTCTTC. Protein: CASKISGGSKSNEQFF.